The source of this T cell receptor beta chain is a study of T-cell memory formation after mild COVID-19 (dated by TCRdb to the early 2020s). About the investigation overall: Most TCR sequence clusters were specific to one of the two donors. In two donors, T-cell clones that expanded and contracted after mild COVID-19 were followed by sequencing TCRalpha and TCRbeta repertoires longitudinally. The cohort comprised two young, previously healthy adult volunteers, one female and one male. The research as a whole found: The second-wave clones that peaked on day 37 were not confirmed to be SARS-CoV-2 specific. Some responding clones were found in pre-infection memory, which suggests that pre-existing cross-reactive memory T cells took part in the SARS-CoV-2 response. Only two mild cases were covered in the study, and larger cohorts including severe cases with pre-infection samples were considered necessary. Clones that contracted from day 15 to 85 showed balanced CD4/CD8 phenotypes, whereas a second wave of clones that expanded from day 15 to 37 leaned towards CD4+. Contracting CD4+ clones appeared mostly in the CM and EM memory subsets, whereas CD8+ clones were enriched in EMRA.

PBMCs were isolated by Ficoll-Paque density gradient centrifugation. Details on this clonotype: Its antigen has not been determined. The input lacks base qualities; no much larger clone sits a single base away.

For sequencing, an Illumina NovaSeq 6000 was employed. TCRalpha and TCRbeta cDNA libraries were built by 5'RACE with constant-segment primers, adding sample barcodes and unique molecular identifiers. RNA was extracted from every sample with Trizol reagent. Library amplification was performed in two PCR steps, and a second sample barcode and Illumina TruSeq adapters were introduced in the second step. Libraries were sequenced on an Illumina NovaSeq with 2 x 150 bp paired-end reads. Processing in the source paper ran as follows. Reads were demultiplexed and collapsed into UMI-guided consensus sequences with migec v1.2.7. Using mixcr v2.1.11, UMI consensuses were aligned to TRA and TRB V and J templates and then assembled into clonotypes. Expanded or contracted clonotypes were those called significant by both edgeR and NoisET, with noise models trained on biological replicates. For edgeR calls, the cutoffs were a false discovery rate-adjusted p below 0.01 and a log2 fold-change threshold of 1. As an exploratory analysis of dynamics, PCA with hierarchical clustering was applied to max-normalized trajectories of the 1000 most abundant clonotypes. Separately sequenced CD4+ and CD8+ repertoires were used to assign a CD4 or CD8 phenotype to each responding clone. The raw public data were reprocessed by TCRdb itself: fastp quality trimming at Q25, MiXCR clonotype calling, in-frame beta chains only. Rows matching on CDR3 protein sequence are summarized as one entry with the most common DNA and genes. The authors' filters were not applied to this entry. The sample table lists 250,000 to 350,000 distinct CDR3 sequences, 14% of them with a count of one. Clones ranked in the top ten supply roughly a fifth of the sample.

The TCR was taken from a man aged 18 to 30 who had mild COVID-19 (a few samples of this study predate the infection). The sample titles of this study are shuffled in the database, so cell type and time point are left out; the donor was told from shared clones. Sequenced sample: PBMCs or a T cell subset sorted from them (not recorded which).

The CDR3 protein sequence reads: CASSFPNLQPQHF. The nucleotides are TGTGCCAGCAGTTTTCCGAACTTACAGCCCCAGCATTTT. The sequence is built from TRBV12-3 or TRBV12-4 and TRBJ1-5; the D gene is unclear. The CDR3 covers 13 residues, taking in both the cysteine and the phenylalanine. Only CDR3 DNA is held: 39 bases, read in frame from base 1. Cut back by 3 bases and 7 bases, the V and J ends lie 10 bases apart.